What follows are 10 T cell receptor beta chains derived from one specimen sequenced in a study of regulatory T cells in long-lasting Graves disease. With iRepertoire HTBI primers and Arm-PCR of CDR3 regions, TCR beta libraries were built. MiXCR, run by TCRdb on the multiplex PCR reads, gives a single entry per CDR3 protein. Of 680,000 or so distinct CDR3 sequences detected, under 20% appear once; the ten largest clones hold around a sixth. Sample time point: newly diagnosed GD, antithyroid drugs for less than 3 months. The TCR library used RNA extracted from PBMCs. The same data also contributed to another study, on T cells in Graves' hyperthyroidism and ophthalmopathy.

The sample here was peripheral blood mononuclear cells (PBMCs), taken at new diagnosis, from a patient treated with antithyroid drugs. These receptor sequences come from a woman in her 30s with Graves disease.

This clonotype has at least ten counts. The CDR3 sequence is CSVYLGISYGYTF. The CDR3 bases are TGCAGCGTTTATCTGGGAATCAGCTATGGCTACACCTTC. V gene TRBV29-1 combines with J gene TRBJ1-2; D unclear. CDR3 length equals 13 residues. The germline CDR1 and CDR2 sequences are SQVTM and ANQGSEA. The V end was cut by 5 bases, the J end by 4 bases, with 14 bases between.

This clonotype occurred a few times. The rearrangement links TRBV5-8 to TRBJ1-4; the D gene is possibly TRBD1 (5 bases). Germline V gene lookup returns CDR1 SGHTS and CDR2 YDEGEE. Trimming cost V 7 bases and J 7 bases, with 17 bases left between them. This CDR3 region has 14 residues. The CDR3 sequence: CASGQGWVGEKLFF. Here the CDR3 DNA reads TGTGCCAGCGGACAAGGATGGGTGGGTGAAAAACTGTTTTTT. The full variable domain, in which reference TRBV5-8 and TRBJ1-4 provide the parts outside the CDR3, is EAGVTQSPTHLIKTRGQQATLRCSPISGHTSVYWYQQALGLGLQFLLWYDEGEERNRGNFPPRFSGRQFPNYSSELNVNALELEDSALYLCASGQGWVGEKLFFGSGTQLSVL.

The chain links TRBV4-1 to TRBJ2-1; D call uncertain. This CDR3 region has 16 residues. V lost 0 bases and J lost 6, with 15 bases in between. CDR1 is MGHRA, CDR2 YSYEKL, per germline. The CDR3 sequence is CASSQEIPPGGNEQFF. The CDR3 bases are TGCGCCAGCAGCCAAGAGATTCCCCCGGGCGGCAATGAGCAGTTCTTC.

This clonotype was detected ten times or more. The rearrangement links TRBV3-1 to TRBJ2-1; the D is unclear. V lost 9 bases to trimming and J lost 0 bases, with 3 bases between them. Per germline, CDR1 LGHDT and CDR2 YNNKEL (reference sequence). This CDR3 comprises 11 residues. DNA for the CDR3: TGTGCCAGTGGCTCCTACAATGAGCAGTTCTTC. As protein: CASGSYNEQFF.

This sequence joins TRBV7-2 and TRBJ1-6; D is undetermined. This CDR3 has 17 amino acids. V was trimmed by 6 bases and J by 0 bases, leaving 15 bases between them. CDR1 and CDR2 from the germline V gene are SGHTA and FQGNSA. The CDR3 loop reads CASSLTQKSSYNSPLHF. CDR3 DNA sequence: TGTGCCAGCAGTTTAACACAAAAGAGCTCCTATAATTCACCCCTCCACTTT.

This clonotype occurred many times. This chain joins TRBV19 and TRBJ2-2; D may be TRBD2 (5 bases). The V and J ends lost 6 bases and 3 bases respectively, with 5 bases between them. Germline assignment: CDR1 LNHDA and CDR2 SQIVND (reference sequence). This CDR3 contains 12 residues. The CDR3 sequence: CASRDYTGELFF. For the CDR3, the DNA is TGTGCCAGTAGGGACTACACCGGGGAGCTGTTTTTT. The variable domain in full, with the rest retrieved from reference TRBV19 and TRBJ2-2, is DGGITQSPKYLFRKEGQNVTLSCEQNLNHDAMYWYRQDPGQGLRLIYYSQIVNDFQKGDIAEGYSVSREKKESFPLTVTSAQKNPTAFYLCASRDYTGELFFGEGSRLTVL.

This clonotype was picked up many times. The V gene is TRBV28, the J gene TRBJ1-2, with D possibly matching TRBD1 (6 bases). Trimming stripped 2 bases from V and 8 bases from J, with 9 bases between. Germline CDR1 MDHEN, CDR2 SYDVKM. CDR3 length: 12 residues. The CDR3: CASSLGGRGYTF. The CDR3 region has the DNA TGTGCCAGCAGTTTAGGGGGCAGGGGCTACACCTTC.

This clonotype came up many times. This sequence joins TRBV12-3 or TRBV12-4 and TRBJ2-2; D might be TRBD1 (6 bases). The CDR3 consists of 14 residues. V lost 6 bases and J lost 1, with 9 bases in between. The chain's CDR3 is CASRTGQNTGELFF. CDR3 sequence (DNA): TGTGCCAGCAGAACGGGACAGAACACCGGGGAGCTGTTTTTT.

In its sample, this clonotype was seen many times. The CDR3 loop is CASSSRSGGTDTQYF. The CDR3 DNA reads as TGTGCCAGCAGCTCACGTAGCGGGGGCACAGATACGCAGTATTTT. V gene TRBV7-2 combines with J gene TRBJ2-3, with 8 bases fitting TRBD2. The germline CDR1 and CDR2 sequences are SGHTA and FQGNSA. The CDR3 covers 15 residues. V shed 4 bases, J shed 1 base, and the junction held 4 bases outside the gene matches.

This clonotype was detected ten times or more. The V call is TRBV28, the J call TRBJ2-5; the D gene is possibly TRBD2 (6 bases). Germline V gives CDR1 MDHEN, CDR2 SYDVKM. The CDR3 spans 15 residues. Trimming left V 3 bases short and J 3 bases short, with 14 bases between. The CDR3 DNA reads TGTGCCAGCAGTTTCTTGCGGGGTGAGGAAGAGACCCAGTACTTC. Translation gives CASSFLRGEEETQYF.